This T cell receptor (beta chain) was recovered during a study of tumor-infiltrating lymphocytes in primary liver carcinoma. Across the whole study: Patients diagnosed with primary liver carcinoma received treatment through surgical resection. Participating patients were men and women between 30 and 69 years old.

As regards this clonotype: Its antigen remains unidentified.

Germline DNA was also extracted, and blood RNA was taken from unsorted whole blood. Overall study results and limits: Tumor-blood pairs (like tumor-adjacent pairs) overlapped less than tumor region pairs did.

Reverse transcription of roughly 0.5 ug total RNA with a constant-region primer produced TCR beta cDNA. Three nested multiplex PCR rounds, a slightly modified ARM-PCR, produced the libraries for TCR beta. TCRdb recomputed calls from the multiplex PCR reads with MiXCR, one row per CDR3 protein. The sample yields hundreds of thousands of distinct CDR3 sequences, around three fifths seen once. Sequencing was performed on peripheral blood. The receptor was derived from a man aged 40-49 years with primary liver carcinoma and hepatitis B virus infection.

The CDR3 sequence is CAWSGDYEQYF. The CDR3 DNA sequence: TGTGCCTGGAGTGGGGACTACGAGCAGTACTTC. The chain links TRBV30 to TRBJ2-7, with D unclear. V lost 1 base and J lost 3, with 4 bases in between. From germline, CDR1 is GTSNPN and CDR2 SVGIG (reference sequence). CDR3 length equals 11 residues.